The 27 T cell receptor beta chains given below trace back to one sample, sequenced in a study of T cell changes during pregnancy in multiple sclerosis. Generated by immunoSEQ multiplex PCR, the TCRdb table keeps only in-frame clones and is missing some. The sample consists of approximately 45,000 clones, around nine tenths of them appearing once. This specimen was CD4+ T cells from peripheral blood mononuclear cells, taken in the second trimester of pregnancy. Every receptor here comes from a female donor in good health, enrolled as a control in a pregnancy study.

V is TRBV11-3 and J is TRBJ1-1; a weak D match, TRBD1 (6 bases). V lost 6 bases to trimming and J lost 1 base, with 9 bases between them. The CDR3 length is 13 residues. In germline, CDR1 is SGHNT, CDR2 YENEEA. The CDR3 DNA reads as TGTGCCAGCAGGGCAGGGGCGAACACTGAAGCTTTCTTT. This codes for CASRAGANTEAFF.

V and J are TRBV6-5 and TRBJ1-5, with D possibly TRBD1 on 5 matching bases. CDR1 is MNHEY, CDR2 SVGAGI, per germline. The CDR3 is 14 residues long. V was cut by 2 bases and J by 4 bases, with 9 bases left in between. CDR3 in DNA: TGTGCCAGCAGTTACGGGCAGGGTAATCAGCCCCAGCATTTT. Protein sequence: CASSYGQGNQPQHF.

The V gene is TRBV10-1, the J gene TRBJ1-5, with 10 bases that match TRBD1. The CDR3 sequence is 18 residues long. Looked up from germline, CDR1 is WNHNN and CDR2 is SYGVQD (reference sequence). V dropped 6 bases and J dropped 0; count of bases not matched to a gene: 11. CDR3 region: CASRNRDRGADSNQPQHF. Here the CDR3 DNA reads TGCGCCAGCAGAAACCGGGACAGGGGCGCTGATAGCAATCAGCCCCAGCATTTT.

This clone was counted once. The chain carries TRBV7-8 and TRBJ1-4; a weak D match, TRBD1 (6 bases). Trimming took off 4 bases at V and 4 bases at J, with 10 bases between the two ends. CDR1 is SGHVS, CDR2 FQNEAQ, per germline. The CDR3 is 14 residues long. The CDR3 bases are TGTGCCAGCAGCTCAGACAGGTTTAATGAAAAACTGTTTTTT. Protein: CASSSDRFNEKLFF.

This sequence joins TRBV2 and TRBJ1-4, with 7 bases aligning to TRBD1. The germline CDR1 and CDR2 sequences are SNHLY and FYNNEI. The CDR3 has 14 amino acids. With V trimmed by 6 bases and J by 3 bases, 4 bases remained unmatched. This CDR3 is CASRDRVSNEKLFF. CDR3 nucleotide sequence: TGTGCCAGCAGAGACAGGGTTTCTAATGAAAAACTGTTTTTT.

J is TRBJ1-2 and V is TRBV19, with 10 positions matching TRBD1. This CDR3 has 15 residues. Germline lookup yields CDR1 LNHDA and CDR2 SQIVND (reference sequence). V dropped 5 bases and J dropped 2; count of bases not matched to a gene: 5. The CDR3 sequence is CASSPPGQGNYGYTF. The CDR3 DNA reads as TGTGCCAGTAGTCCCCCGGGACAGGGGAACTATGGCTACACCTTC.

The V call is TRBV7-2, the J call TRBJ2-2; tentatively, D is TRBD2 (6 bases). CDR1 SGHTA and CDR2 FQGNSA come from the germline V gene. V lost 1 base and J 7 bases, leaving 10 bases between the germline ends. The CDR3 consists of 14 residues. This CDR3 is CASSLGRRDGELFF. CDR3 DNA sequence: TGTGCCAGCAGCTTAGGGAGGAGGGACGGGGAGCTGTTTTTT.

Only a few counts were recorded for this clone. The CDR3 DNA reads as TGCGCCAGCAGGGAACAGAGAAACACTGAAGCTTTCTTT. Protein sequence: CASREQRNTEAFF. The chain carries TRBV5-1 and TRBJ1-1, with D hard to call. Trimming removed 5 bases from V and 2 bases from J, with 10 bases in between. The CDR3 totals 13 residues. Germline V lookup: CDR1 SGHRS, CDR2 YFSETQ.

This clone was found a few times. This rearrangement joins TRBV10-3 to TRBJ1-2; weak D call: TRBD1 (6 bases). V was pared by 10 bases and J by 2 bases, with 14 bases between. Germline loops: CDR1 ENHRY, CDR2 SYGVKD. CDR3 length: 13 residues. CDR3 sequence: CATKKGQNYGYTF. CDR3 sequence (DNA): TGTGCCACCAAAAAGGGACAAAACTATGGCTACACCTTC.

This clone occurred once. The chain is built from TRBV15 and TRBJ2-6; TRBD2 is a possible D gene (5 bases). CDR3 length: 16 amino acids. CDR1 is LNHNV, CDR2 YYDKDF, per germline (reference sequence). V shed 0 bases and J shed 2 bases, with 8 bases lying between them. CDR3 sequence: CATSRDYGAGANVLTF. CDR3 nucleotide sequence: TGTGCCACCAGCAGAGATTACGGGGCTGGGGCCAACGTCCTGACTTTC. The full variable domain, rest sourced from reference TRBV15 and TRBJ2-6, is DAMVIQNPRYQVTQFGKPVTLSCSQTLNHNVMYWYQQKSSQAPKLLFHYYDKDFNNEADTPDNFQSRRPNTSFCFLDIRSPGLGDTAMYLCATSRDYGAGANVLTFGAGSRLTVL.

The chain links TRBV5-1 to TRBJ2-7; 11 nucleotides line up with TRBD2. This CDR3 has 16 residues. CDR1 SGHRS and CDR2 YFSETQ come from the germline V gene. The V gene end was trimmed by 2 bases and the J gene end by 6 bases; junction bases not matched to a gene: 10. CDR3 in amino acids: CASSFGSGGARGEQYF. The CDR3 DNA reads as TGCGCCAGCAGCTTTGGTAGCGGGGGGGCTAGAGGCGAGCAGTACTTC.

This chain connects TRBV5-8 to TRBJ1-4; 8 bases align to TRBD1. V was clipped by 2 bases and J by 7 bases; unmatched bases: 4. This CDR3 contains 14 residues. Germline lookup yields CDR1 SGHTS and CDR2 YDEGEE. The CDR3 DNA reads TGTGCCAGCAGCTTACCGGGACAGGCTGAAAAACTGTTTTTT. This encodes CASSLPGQAEKLFF.

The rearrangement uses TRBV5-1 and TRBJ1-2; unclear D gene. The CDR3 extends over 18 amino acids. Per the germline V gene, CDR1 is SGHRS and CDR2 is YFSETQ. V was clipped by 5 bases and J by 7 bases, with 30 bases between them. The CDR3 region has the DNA TGCGCCAGCAGTCCTATATCTTCCTCTATAGGCGGAGAAGGTGGCTACACCTTC. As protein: CASSPISSSIGGEGGYTF.

In DNA, the CDR3 is TGTGCCACCAGCAGAGAACGCGACAGCTACGAGCAGTACTTC. It yields the protein CATSRERDSYEQYF. The rearrangement links TRBV15 to TRBJ2-7; D possibly corresponds to TRBD1 (5 bases). Germline V gene data show CDR1 as LNHNV and CDR2 as YYDKDF (reference sequence). The CDR3 is made up of 14 amino acids. Trimming cost V 0 bases and J 3 bases, with 9 bases left between them.

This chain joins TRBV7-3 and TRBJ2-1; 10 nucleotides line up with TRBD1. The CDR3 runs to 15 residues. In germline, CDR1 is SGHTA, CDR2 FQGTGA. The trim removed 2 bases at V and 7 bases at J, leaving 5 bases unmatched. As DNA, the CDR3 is TGTGCCAGCAGCTTATCGGGACAGGGGACTAATGAGCAGTTCTTC. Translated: CASSLSGQGTNEQFF.

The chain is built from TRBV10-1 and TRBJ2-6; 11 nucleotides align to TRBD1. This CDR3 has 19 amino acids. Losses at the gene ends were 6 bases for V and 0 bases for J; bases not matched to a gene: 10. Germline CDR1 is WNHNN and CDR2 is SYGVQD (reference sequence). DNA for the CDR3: TGCGCCAGCAGAGGACAGGGGGCGCAGGTTCGCTCTGGGGCCAACGTCCTGACTTTC. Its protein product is CASRGQGAQVRSGANVLTF.

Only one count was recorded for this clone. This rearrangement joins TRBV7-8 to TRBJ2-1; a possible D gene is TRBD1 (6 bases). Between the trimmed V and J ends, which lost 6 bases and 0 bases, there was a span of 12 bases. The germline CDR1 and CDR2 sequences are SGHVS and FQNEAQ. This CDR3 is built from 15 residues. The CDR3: CASSQDRHSYNEQFF. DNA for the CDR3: TGTGCCAGCAGTCAGGACAGACACTCCTACAATGAGCAGTTCTTC.

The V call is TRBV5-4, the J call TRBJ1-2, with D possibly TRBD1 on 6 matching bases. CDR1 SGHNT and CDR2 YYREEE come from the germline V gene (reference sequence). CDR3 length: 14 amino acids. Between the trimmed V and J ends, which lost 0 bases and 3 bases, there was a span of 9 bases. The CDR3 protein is CASSLARGDYGYTF. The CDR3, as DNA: TGTGCCAGCAGCTTGGCCAGGGGAGACTATGGCTACACCTTC.

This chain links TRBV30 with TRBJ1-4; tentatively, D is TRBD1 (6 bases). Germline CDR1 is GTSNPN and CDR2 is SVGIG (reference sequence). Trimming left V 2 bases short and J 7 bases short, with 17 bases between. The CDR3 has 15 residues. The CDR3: CAWSNLGAGREKLFF. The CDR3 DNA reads TGTGCCTGGAGTAACCTGGGGGCAGGGCGTGAAAAACTGTTTTTT.

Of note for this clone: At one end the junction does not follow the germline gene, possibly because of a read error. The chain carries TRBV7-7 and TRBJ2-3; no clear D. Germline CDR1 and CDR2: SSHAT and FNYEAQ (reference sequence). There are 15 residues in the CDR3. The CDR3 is CASSPLLRSTDTQYF. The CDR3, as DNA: TGTGCTAGCAGCCCATTATTGAGGAGCACAGATACGCAGTATTTT.

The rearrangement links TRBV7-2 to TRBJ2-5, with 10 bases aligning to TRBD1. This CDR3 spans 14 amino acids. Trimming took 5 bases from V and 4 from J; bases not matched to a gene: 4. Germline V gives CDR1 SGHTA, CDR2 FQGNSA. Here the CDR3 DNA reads TGTGCCAGCAGCAAGACAGGGGGCCTAGAGACCCAGTACTTC. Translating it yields CASSKTGGLETQYF.

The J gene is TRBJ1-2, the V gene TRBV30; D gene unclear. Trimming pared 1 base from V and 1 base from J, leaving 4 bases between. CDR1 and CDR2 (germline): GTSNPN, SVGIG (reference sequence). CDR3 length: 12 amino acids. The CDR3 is CAWSGGNYGYTF. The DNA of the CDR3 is TGTGCCTGGAGTGGAGGTAACTATGGCTACACCTTC.

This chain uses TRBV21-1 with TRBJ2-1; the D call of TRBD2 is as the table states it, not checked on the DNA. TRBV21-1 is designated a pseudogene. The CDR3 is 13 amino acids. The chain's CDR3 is CASSEARINEQFF. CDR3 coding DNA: TGTGCCAGCAGCGAGGCCAGAATTAATGAGCAGTTCTTC.

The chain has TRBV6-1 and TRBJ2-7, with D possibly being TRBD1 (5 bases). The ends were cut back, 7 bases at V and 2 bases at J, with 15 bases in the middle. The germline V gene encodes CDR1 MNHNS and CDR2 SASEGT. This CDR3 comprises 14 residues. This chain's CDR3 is CASNTGLTPYEQYF. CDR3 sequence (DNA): TGTGCCAGCAATACAGGCCTGACCCCCTACGAGCAGTACTTC.

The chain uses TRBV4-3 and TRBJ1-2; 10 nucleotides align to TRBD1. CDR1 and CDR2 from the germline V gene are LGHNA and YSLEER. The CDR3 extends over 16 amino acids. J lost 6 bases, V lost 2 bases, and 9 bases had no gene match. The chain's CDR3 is CASSQRATGGINGYTF. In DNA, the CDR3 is TGCGCCAGCAGCCAAAGGGCGACAGGGGGCATAAATGGCTACACCTTC.

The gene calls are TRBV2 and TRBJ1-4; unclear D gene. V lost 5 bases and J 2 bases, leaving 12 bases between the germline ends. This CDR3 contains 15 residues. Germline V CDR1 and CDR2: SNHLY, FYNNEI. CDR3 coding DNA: TGTGCCAGCAGTCGTGGGAGTTCCACTAATGAAAAACTGTTTTTT. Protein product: CASSRGSSTNEKLFF.

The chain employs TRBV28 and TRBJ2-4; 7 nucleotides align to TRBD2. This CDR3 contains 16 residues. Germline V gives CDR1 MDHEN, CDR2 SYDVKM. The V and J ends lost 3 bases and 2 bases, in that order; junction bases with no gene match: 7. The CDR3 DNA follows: TGTGCCAGCAGTTTTACTGGGGGGGAGCCCAAAAACATTCAGTACTTC. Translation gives CASSFTGGEPKNIQYF.